Presented here are 16 T cell receptor beta chains from one specimen sequenced in a study of human CD8 memory T cell subsets. UMI-labeled 5' RACE generated the TCR beta libraries. Using the 5' RACE reads, TCRdb records one entry per CDR3 protein without DNA. This sample contains fewer than 11,000 distinct CDR3 sequences. Sample: CD8+ stem-like memory T cells (TSCM and TCM) sorted from PBMCs. Indicated subset: stem-like memory CD8 T cells (TSTEM), CCR7+ PD-1- TIGIT-. These receptors came from a human donor in good health.

V is TRBV7-9 and J is TRBJ2-3; the D call from TCRdb, TRBD1, cannot be confirmed without DNA. From germline, CDR1 is SEHNR and CDR2 FQNEAQ (reference sequence). This CDR3 spans 15 amino acids. This chain's CDR3 is CASSPRDRATDTQYF.

The chain links TRBV7-9 to TRBJ2-1; TCRdb lists TRBD2, though no DNA is available to test this call. This CDR3 has 16 amino acids. In germline, CDR1 is SEHNR, CDR2 FQNEAQ (reference sequence). The CDR3 loop is CASSPAAGIKVYEQFF.

The chain carries TRBV7-9 and TRBJ2-1. The CDR3 is 14 residues long. The germline CDR1 and CDR2 sequences are SEHNR and FQNEAQ (reference sequence). The CDR3 sequence: CASSSGVTYNEQFF. The whole variable domain, filled in from reference TRBV7-9 and TRBJ2-1, reads DTGVSQNPRHKITKRGQNVTFRCDPISEHNRLYWYRQTLGQGPEFLTYFQNEAQLEKSRLLSDRFSAERPKGSFSTLEIQRTEQGDSAMYLCASSSGVTYNEQFFGPGTRLTVL.

This chain connects TRBV21-1 to TRBJ1-2; absent DNA, TCRdb's TRBD1 call cannot be checked. TRBV21-1 is a pseudogene locus. The length of the CDR3 is 15 residues. The CDR3 loop is CASSNPRGCPNGYTF.

The chain combines TRBV7-2 with TRBJ1-1; the D call from TCRdb, TRBD1, cannot be confirmed without DNA. The CDR3 consists of 15 residues. Germline-derived CDR1 and CDR2 are SGHTA and FQGNSA. This CDR3 reads CASSLALAGWTEAFF.

This chain links TRBV29-1 with TRBJ2-7; TCRdb's D gene call, TRBD1, goes unchecked for lack of DNA. This CDR3 has 13 amino acids. Germline V gene lookup returns CDR1 SQVTM and CDR2 ANQGSEA. The CDR3 loop reads CSVELGREYEQYF.

The rearrangement uses TRBV7-9 and TRBJ1-2. This CDR3 has 14 amino acids. Germline V gene sequence: CDR1 SEHNR, CDR2 FQNEAQ (reference sequence). The CDR3: CASSLEGLSYGYTF.

The CDR3: CASSWTSGSGSEQFF. The chain has TRBV7-3 and TRBJ2-1; the D call of TRBD2 rests on TCRdb alone, since no DNA is present to check it. There are 15 residues in the CDR3. Germline values: CDR1 SGHTA, CDR2 FQGTGA.

This chain connects TRBV28 to TRBJ2-7; TCRdb picks TRBD2, but there is no DNA to check that call. This CDR3 contains 15 residues. The germline gives CDR1 MDHEN, CDR2 SYDVKM. The CDR3 region is CASRRTSGRVYEQYF.

This sequence joins TRBV4-2 and TRBJ2-1; TCRdb selects TRBD1, and the lack of DNA leaves this call unchecked. Germline CDR1 is LGHNA and CDR2 is YNFKEQ. The CDR3 spans 15 residues. CDR3 loop: CASSQGWTGDNEQFF.

The chain couples TRBV7-9 to TRBJ2-7; the TCRdb call, TRBD1, lacks DNA for checking. From germline, CDR1 is SEHNR and CDR2 FQNEAQ (reference sequence). The CDR3 is 13 residues long. Here the CDR3 reads CASSSPGQYEQYF.

The rearrangement uses TRBV10-3 and TRBJ2-7; lacking DNA, the TRBD1 call made by TCRdb goes unchecked. The germline V gene has CDR1 ENHRY and CDR2 SYGVKD. The CDR3 sequence is 15 residues long. This chain's CDR3 is CATFLGQGPSYEQYF.

J is TRBJ2-5 and V is TRBV7-2; TCRdb gives TRBD1 as the D gene, but with no DNA this cannot be confirmed. The germline V gene has CDR1 SGHTA and CDR2 FQGNSA. The CDR3 contains 17 residues. CDR3 residues: CASTSTGSLPPQETQYF.

V gene TRBV2 combines with J gene TRBJ1-4; TCRdb names TRBD1, which stays unverified in the absence of DNA. CDR3 size: 15 residues. The germline CDR1 and CDR2 sequences are SNHLY and FYNNEI. CDR3 sequence: CASSGDRLHNEKLFF.

The V call is TRBV19, the J call TRBJ2-2; the D call of TRBD2 rests on TCRdb alone, since no DNA is present to check it. The CDR3 is made up of 15 amino acids. Germline V gene sequence: CDR1 LNHDA, CDR2 SQIVND (reference sequence). CDR3: CARVGQSGDTGELFF.

The chain uses TRBV7-2 and TRBJ2-5; with no DNA, the TCRdb D assignment of TRBD2 cannot be verified. The CDR3 has 14 amino acids. CDR1 and CDR2 (germline): SGHTA, FQGNSA. CDR3 protein: CASSFPGGREGQYF.